This TCR beta chain was sequenced for a study of T cell changes during pregnancy in multiple sclerosis. Only in-frame clones appear in the TCRdb table, and some are missing; sequencing was by immunoSEQ multiplex PCR. The sample yields some 27,000 clones, under 90% seen once. CDR1 and CDR2 (germline): SNHLY, FYNNEI. This CDR3 is built from 13 residues. As to this clone: The junction departs from germline at one end; a sequencing error may be responsible.

The clonotype originates from a female donor in good health, enrolled as a control in a pregnancy study. The source was CD4+ T cells from peripheral blood mononuclear cells, collected in the first trimester of pregnancy. V and J are TRBV2 and TRBJ1-2, with D hard to call. The CDR3 protein is CANSVPGTPGYTF. The CDR3 DNA reads as TGTGCCAACAGTGTTCCGGGAACGCCTGGCTACACCTTC.